These 26 T cell receptor beta chains originate from one sample sequenced in a study of OX40 agonist ivuxolimab in advanced cancers. The assay was immunoSEQ multiplex PCR, and TCRdb's table has in-frame clones only and misses some. The data show 55,000 to 95,000 clones, about 90% seen once. Sequenced material: CD4+ or CD8+ T cells sorted from blood, taken in a trial of the OX40 agonist ivuxolimab. These receptor sequences come from an adult with an advanced solid tumor such as melanoma, head and neck, liver or kidney cancer.

In its sample, this clone was seen once. The chain uses TRBV11-3 and TRBJ2-1, with 7 bases lining up with TRBD2. Germline lookup yields CDR1 SGHNT and CDR2 YENEEA. Trimming cost V 5 bases and J 8 bases; bases outside gene matches: 6. CDR3 length equals 13 residues. The DNA of the CDR3 is TGTGCCAGCAGCCCTGCGGGAGAATATGAGCAGTTCTTC. It yields the protein CASSPAGEYEQFF.

The sample holds one count of this clone. The chain combines TRBV28 with TRBJ2-1, with unresolved D. V shed 3 bases and J shed 4 bases, with 13 bases lying between them. This CDR3 is built from 15 residues. From germline, CDR1 is MDHEN and CDR2 SYDVKM. CDR3 sequence: CASSLPPLPYNEQFF. The CDR3 DNA is TGTGCCAGCAGTTTGCCCCCACTCCCTTACAATGAGCAGTTCTTC.

The chain has TRBV6-1 and TRBJ2-2, with 7 bases identical to TRBD2. Looked up from germline, CDR1 is MNHNS and CDR2 is SASEGT. The CDR3 has 15 amino acids. V shed 8 bases and J 6 bases; nucleotides not matched to a gene: 12. CDR3 sequence: CASRFGTNPPGELFF. In DNA, the CDR3 is TGTGCCAGCCGGTTCGGGACTAATCCCCCCGGGGAGCTGTTTTTT.

V is TRBV4-1 and J is TRBJ2-3; D possibly matches TRBD1 or TRBD2 (6 bases each). Trimming cost V 1 base and J 6 bases, with 14 bases left between them. CDR1 and CDR2 (germline): MGHRA, YSYEKL. This CDR3 has 15 residues. CDR3: CASSQGRGLADTQYF. DNA for the CDR3: TGCGCCAGCAGCCAAGGGAGGGGGTTAGCGGATACGCAGTATTTT.

This clone was recorded only once. The chain links TRBV11-2 to TRBJ2-2; D is uncertain. V was clipped by 0 bases and J by 0 bases, with 11 bases between them. The germline gives CDR1 SGHAT, CDR2 FQNNGV. There are 17 residues in the CDR3. The CDR3 DNA sequence: TGTGCCAGCAGCTTAGATATCGAGGCAGCGAACACCGGGGAGCTGTTTTTT. Its protein product is CASSLDIEAANTGELFF.

The rearrangement joins TRBV19 to TRBJ1-1; D not certain. Per the germline V gene, CDR1 is LNHDA and CDR2 is SQIVND (reference sequence). V shed 3 bases and J shed 11 bases, with 19 bases lying between them. The CDR3 is 14 residues long. CDR3 protein: CASSIRGNGIEAFF. The CDR3 coding sequence is TGTGCCAGTAGTATCCGCGGGAATGGTATTGAGGCTTTCTTT.

The gene calls are TRBV11-2 and TRBJ2-2; the D gene is possibly TRBD2 (6 bases). The ends were cut back, 5 bases at V and 2 bases at J, with 18 bases in the middle. The CDR3 length is 17 residues. Germline CDR1 and CDR2: SGHAT and FQNNGV. The CDR3, as DNA: TGTGCCAGCAGCGCATCCGGGACTCCGATTAACACCGGGGAGCTGTTTTTT. It yields the protein CASSASGTPINTGELFF.

The chain is built from TRBV19 and TRBJ1-5; TRBD1 matches 7 bases. Germline-derived CDR1 and CDR2 are LNHDA and SQIVND (reference sequence). V shed 4 bases, J shed 5 bases, and the junction held 5 bases outside the gene matches. CDR3 length: 14 amino acids. CDR3 loop: CASSTRQGDQPQHF. The CDR3 bases are TGTGCCAGTAGTACCCGACAGGGTGATCAGCCCCAGCATTTT.

The chain links TRBV6-6 to TRBJ2-5, with D unresolved. V was shortened by 7 bases and J by 4 bases, with 13 bases between the two germline ends. CDR3 length: 13 residues. Germline V gene sequence: CDR1 MNHNY, CDR2 SVGAGI (reference sequence). The CDR3 here is CASTFFPGETQYF. The CDR3 DNA reads TGTGCCAGCACTTTCTTCCCGGGAGAGACCCAGTACTTC.

The V gene is TRBV6-4, the J gene TRBJ2-1; 9 bases line up with TRBD1. CDR1 and CDR2 from the germline V gene are MRHNA and SNTAGT. This CDR3 region has 14 residues. Losses at the gene ends were 3 bases for V and 7 bases for J; bases not matched to a gene: 4. The DNA for the CDR3 is TGTGCCAGCAGTGAAGGGACAGGGAATAATGAGCAGTTCTTC. Translating it yields CASSEGTGNNEQFF.

The sample holds a few counts of this clone. As DNA, the CDR3 is TGTGCCAGCAGGATATGGGGGTCACAGCCCCAGCATTTT. Encoded protein: CASRIWGSQPQHF. The chain combines TRBV6-1 with TRBJ1-5; possibly TRBD1 for D (5 bases). The germline V and J ends were trimmed by 6 bases and 7 bases, with 13 bases remaining between them. The CDR3 runs 13 residues. Germline loops: CDR1 MNHNS, CDR2 SASEGT.

This clone appeared a single time. The chain links TRBV12-5 to TRBJ2-3; D gene unclear. This CDR3 has 15 residues. Germline V gives CDR1 LGHNT, CDR2 FRNRAP. Trimming took off 1 base at V and 1 base at J, with 9 bases between the two ends. The CDR3 spells CASGLGSSGTDTQYF. CDR3 coding DNA: TGTGCTAGTGGTTTGGGTAGCTCAGGCACAGATACGCAGTATTTT.

This chain connects TRBV6-1 to TRBJ2-4; possible D gene TRBD1, 6 bases. Germline CDR1 is MNHNS and CDR2 is SASEGT. V gave up 6 bases and J gave up 15 bases, with 21 bases separating them. The CDR3 is made up of 13 amino acids. The CDR3 DNA sequence: TGTGCCAGCAGACCGGGACAATTAATCGTCCCGTACTTC. It translates to CASRPGQLIVPYF.

The count of this clone is one. The V gene is TRBV7-9, the J gene TRBJ2-7, with D maybe TRBD2 (6 bases). Germline V gives CDR1 SEHNR, CDR2 FQNEAQ (reference sequence). The CDR3 is 15 residues long. The ends were cut back, 7 bases at V and 2 bases at J, with 18 bases in the middle. The CDR3: CASINNGGGTYEQYF. CDR3 sequence (DNA): TGTGCCAGCATCAACAATGGGGGAGGAACCTACGAGCAGTACTTC.

The chain combines TRBV5-4 with TRBJ1-2; no reliable D call. V lost 0 bases, J lost 0 bases, and 6 bases lay in between. This CDR3 is 14 amino acids long. Germline CDR1 SGHNT, CDR2 YYREEE (reference sequence). The CDR3 DNA follows: TGTGCCAGCAGCTTGGTGGCCACTAACTATGGCTACACCTTC. It yields the protein CASSLVATNYGYTF. The full variable domain, with the rest looked up from reference TRBV5-4 and TRBJ1-2, is ETGVTQSPTHLIKTRGQQVTLRCSSQSGHNTVSWYQQALGQGPQFIFQYYREEENGRGNFPPRFSGLQFPNYSSELNVNALELDDSALYLCASSLVATNYGYTFGSGTRLTVV.

The chain employs TRBV11-3 and TRBJ2-7; tentatively, D is TRBD2 (5 bases). Germline V lookup: CDR1 SGHNT, CDR2 YENEEA. The V end lost 6 bases, the J end lost 1 base, and 7 bases lay between the germline ends. This CDR3 is built from 12 residues. CDR3 nucleotides: TGTGCCAGCAGTCGAGGGTCCTACGAGCAGTACTTC. Amino acids: CASSRGSYEQYF.

J is TRBJ2-1 and V is TRBV19; D is possibly TRBD2 (5 bases). Trimming stripped 5 bases from V and 10 bases from J, with 12 bases between. The CDR3 runs to 12 residues. Germline V CDR1 and CDR2: LNHDA, SQIVND (reference sequence). CDR3 sequence: CASSDDYGEQFF. CDR3 coding DNA: TGTGCCAGTAGTGACGACTATGGGGAGCAGTTCTTC.

This chain joins TRBV13 and TRBJ2-3; a possible D gene is TRBD1 (5 bases). In germline, CDR1 is PRHDT, CDR2 FYEKMQ (reference sequence). Deletions cut 0 bases from V and 1 base from J, with 5 bases between. The CDR3 runs 14 residues. CDR3 sequence reads: CASSLGQGTDTQYF. CDR3 bases: TGTGCCAGCAGCTTAGGACAGGGCACAGATACGCAGTATTTT.

The genes are TRBV19 and TRBJ2-7, with 9 nucleotides matching TRBD1. The V and J ends lost 4 bases and 7 bases, in that order; junction bases with no gene match: 11. This CDR3 is built from 15 residues. The germline V gene encodes CDR1 LNHDA and CDR2 SQIVND (reference sequence). The CDR3 is CASSTQTGGLGEQYF. The CDR3 DNA sequence: TGTGCCAGTAGTACCCAGACAGGGGGTTTAGGAGAGCAGTACTTC. Variable domain in full (rest from reference TRBV19 and TRBJ2-7): DGGITQSPKYLFRKEGQNVTLSCEQNLNHDAMYWYRQDPGQGLRLIYYSQIVNDFQKGDIAEGYSVSREKKESFPLTVTSAQKNPTAFYLCASSTQTGGLGEQYFGPGTRLTVT.

V and J are TRBV10-3 and TRBJ1-1; D gene ambiguous. The CDR3 consists of 13 residues. V lost 8 bases, J lost 0 bases, and 10 bases lay in between. The germline V gene has CDR1 ENHRY and CDR2 SYGVKD. The CDR3: CAIGGRMNTEAFF. The CDR3 region has the DNA TGTGCCATCGGTGGGAGGATGAACACTGAAGCTTTCTTT.

This sequence joins TRBV5-1 and TRBJ1-5, with 8 bases identical to TRBD1. This CDR3 region has 15 residues. Germline CDR1 reads SGHRS; CDR2 reads YFSETQ. With 4 bases clipped from V and 5 bases from J, the junction kept 8 bases outside the gene matches. For the CDR3, the DNA is TGCGCCAGCAGCACTTCGGGACAGGCGGATCAGCCCCAGCATTTT. Translation gives CASSTSGQADQPQHF.

The chain is built from TRBV7-9 and TRBJ2-5; D is unresolved. This CDR3 is built from 15 residues. Germline CDR1 SEHNR, CDR2 FQNEAQ (reference sequence). Deletions cut 2 bases from V and 1 base from J, with 11 bases between. The CDR3, as DNA: TGTGCCAGCAGCTTATCCAGGTCCCTCCAAGAGACCCAGTACTTC. It translates to CASSLSRSLQETQYF.

This chain links TRBV10-3 with TRBJ2-5, with a weak D call TRBD1 (5 bases). This CDR3 has 12 residues. The V gene lost 8 bases and the J gene lost 5 bases, with 12 bases spanning the gap. In germline, CDR1 is ENHRY, CDR2 SYGVKD. CDR3 coding DNA: TGTGCCATCCAAGCAGGGCCGGAGACCCAGTACTTC. Translating gives CAIQAGPETQYF.

The J gene is TRBJ2-2, the V gene TRBV7-8; 7 bases line up with TRBD2. V lost 1 base, J lost 1 base, and 0 bases stayed unmatched. Germline assignment: CDR1 SGHVS and CDR2 FQNEAQ. This CDR3 region has 15 residues. The CDR3 DNA sequence: TGTGCCAGCAGCTTAGAGCGGGGGAACACCGGGGAGCTGTTTTTT. Its translation: CASSLERGNTGELFF.

This rearrangement joins TRBV18 to TRBJ2-5; 7 bases align to TRBD2. Trimming removed 2 bases from V and 5 bases from J; junction bases left unmatched: 5. CDR3 size: 14 residues. From germline, CDR1 is KGHSH and CDR2 LQKENI. CDR3 in amino acids: CASSPVGGMETQYF. The CDR3 DNA is TGTGCCAGCTCACCAGTGGGAGGGATGGAGACCCAGTACTTC. The full variable domain, with the rest looked up from reference TRBV18 and TRBJ2-5, is NAGVMQNPRHLVRRRGQEARLRCSPMKGHSHVYWYRQLPEEGLKFMVYLQKENIIDESGMPKERFSAEFPKEGPSILRIQQVVRGDSAAYFCASSPVGGMETQYFGPGTRLLVL.

J is TRBJ2-1 and V is TRBV19, with 8 nucleotides matching TRBD1. Trimming cost V 6 bases and J 2 bases; bases outside gene matches: 9. The germline V gene encodes CDR1 LNHDA and CDR2 SQIVND (reference sequence). CDR3 length: 16 residues. CDR3 nucleotide sequence: TGTGCCAGTAGGATAACCGGGACAGGAGCCTACAATGAGCAGTTCTTC. This gives the protein CASRITGTGAYNEQFF.